Below, one T cell receptor beta chain is given with its context. The data derive from a study of shared T cell receptors in the human thymus. Repertoires were generated with immunoSEQ multiplex PCR, while TCRdb's copy carries only in-frame clones and drops some. The profile shows hundreds of thousands of clones, around 87% of them singletons. The V end was cut by 0 bases, the J end by 0 bases, with 24 bases between. Germline V gene sequence: CDR1 LGHNA, CDR2 YSLEER. The CDR3 has 21 amino acids. These data were also filed under a second study, of human thymus T cells. From that study: From resections taken during corrective heart surgery, the thymus tissue was obtained. Within thymic and blood repertoires, V and J gene usage appeared to be biased. Related research has reported that thymic repertoires overlap highly among unrelated individuals.

V gene TRBV4-3 combines with J gene TRBJ1-3, with TRBD1 as a possible D gene (5 bases). The specimen was thymocytes. The receptor was derived from a boy younger than two with a congenital heart defect. This CDR3 reads CASSQEEEAPPGRDSGNTIYF. CDR3 in DNA: TGCGCCAGCAGCCAAGAGGAAGAAGCCCCCCCAGGGAGGGACTCTGGAAACACCATATATTTT.